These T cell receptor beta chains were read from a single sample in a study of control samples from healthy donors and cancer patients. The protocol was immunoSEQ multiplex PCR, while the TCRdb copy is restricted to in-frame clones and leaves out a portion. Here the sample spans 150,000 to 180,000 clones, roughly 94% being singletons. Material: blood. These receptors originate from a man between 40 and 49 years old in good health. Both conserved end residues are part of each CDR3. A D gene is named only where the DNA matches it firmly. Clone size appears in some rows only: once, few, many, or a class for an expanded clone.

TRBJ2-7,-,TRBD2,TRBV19,TGTGCCAGCCGAGATGGGGCTAGCGGTTGGTACGAGCAGTACTTC,CASRDGASGWYEQYF
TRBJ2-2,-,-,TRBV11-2,TGTGCCAGCAGCTTAGATTACGGTACCGGGGAGCTGTTTTTT,CASSLDYGTGELFF
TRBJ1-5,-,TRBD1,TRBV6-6,TGTGCCAGCAGCCGACAGGGACCTAGCAATCAGCCCCAGCATTTT,CASSRQGPSNQPQHF
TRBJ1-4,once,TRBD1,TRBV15,TGTGCCACCAGCAGAGAAGGGACAGCATTTGCAACTAATGAAAAACTGTTTTTT,CATSREGTAFATNEKLFF
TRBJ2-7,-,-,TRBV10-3,TGTGCCATCCAAGGGTCCGGGTACGAGCAGTACTTC,CAIQGSGYEQYF
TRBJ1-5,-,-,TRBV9,TGTGCCAGCAGCGTCTCCCCTGGCCAGCCCCAGCATTTT,CASSVSPGQPQHF
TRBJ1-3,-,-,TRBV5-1,TGCGCCAGCAGCTTGGTTTCGGGCAGGGCTGGAAACACCATATATTTT,CASSLVSGRAGNTIYF
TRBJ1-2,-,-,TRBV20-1,TGCAGTGCGAGGGGGGACTATGGCTACACCTTC,CSARGDYGYTF
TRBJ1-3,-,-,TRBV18,TGTGCCAGCTCACCAGAAGGGTTCTCTGGAAACACCATATATTTT,CASSPEGFSGNTIYF
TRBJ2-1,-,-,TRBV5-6,TGTGCCAGCAGCTTGTGGGCAGGACACTACAATGAGCAGTTCTTC,CASSLWAGHYNEQFF
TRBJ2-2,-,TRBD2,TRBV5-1,TGCGCCAGCAGCTTGAAGGCCGGGGGGGGGAACACCGGGGAGCTGTTTTTT,CASSLKAGGGNTGELFF
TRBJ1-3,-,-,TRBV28,TGTGCCAGCAGTCGGGTGACGGGCACTGGAAACACCATATATTTT,CASSRVTGTGNTIYF
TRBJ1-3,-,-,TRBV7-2,TGTGCCAGCAGCTTGGCCAGGGCGACTGGAAACACCATATATTTT,CASSLARATGNTIYF
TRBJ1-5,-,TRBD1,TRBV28,TGTGCCAGCAGTCGAACAGGGGACGGTCAGCCCCAGCATTTT,CASSRTGDGQPQHF
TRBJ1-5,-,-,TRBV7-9,TGTGCCAGCAGCTTATATAGCCAGTATAGCAATCAGCCCCAGCATTTT,CASSLYSQYSNQPQHF
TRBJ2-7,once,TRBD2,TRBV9,TGTGCCAGCAGCGTAGTGGGGAAGCGGGGGGGCCGCGAGCAGTACTTC,CASSVVGKRGGREQYF
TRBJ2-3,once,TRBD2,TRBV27,TGTGCCAGCAGTTTACTAGCGGGGGGGCAAGATACGCAGTATTTT,CASSLLAGGQDTQYF
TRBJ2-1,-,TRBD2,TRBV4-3,TGCGCCAGCAGCCAACGGGGTAGCGGGGGGGATGAGCAGTTCTTC,CASSQRGSGGDEQFF
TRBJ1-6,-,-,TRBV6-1,TGTGCCAGCAGTGAAGTGTGGCGGTTTAATTCACCCCTCCACTTT,CASSEVWRFNSPLHF
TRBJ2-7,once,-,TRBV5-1,TGCGCCAGCAGCCCTCGAGGAGGGGCCGGCCACGAGCAGTACTTC,CASSPRGGAGHEQYF
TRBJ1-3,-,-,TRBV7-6,TGTGCCAGCAGCTTGTCAGGACCTTCCTCTGGAAACACCATATATTTT,CASSLSGPSSGNTIYF
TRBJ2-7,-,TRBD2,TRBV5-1,TGCGCCAGCAGCCCCGGCAGAGCGGGGGACGAGCAGTACTTC,CASSPGRAGDEQYF
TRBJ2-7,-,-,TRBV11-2,TGTGCCAGCAGCTTAGTCGGTCAGGGGCTGAATAACGAGCAGTACTTC,CASSLVGQGLNNEQYF
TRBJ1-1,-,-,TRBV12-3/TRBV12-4,TGTGCCAGCAGTTTGGGGGGTTTCACTGAAGCTTTCTTT,CASSLGGFTEAFF
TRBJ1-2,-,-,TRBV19,TGTGCCAGTAGTAGCCGGGACGGGGTCTATGGCTACACCTTC,CASSSRDGVYGYTF
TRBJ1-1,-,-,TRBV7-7,TGTGCCGGCAGCCTCACTCAGCAATCTGAAGCTTTCTTT,CAGSLTQQSEAFF
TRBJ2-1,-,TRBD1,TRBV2,TGTGCCAGCAGTCCGGACAGGTACTCCTACAATGAGCAGTTCTTC,CASSPDRYSYNEQFF
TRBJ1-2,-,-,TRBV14,TGTGCCAGCAGCCAAAATCAAGTGGTAGGGATTCCGAACGCCGTTGACTATGGCTACACCTTC,CASSQNQVVGIPNAVDYGYTF
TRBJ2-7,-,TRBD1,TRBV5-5,TGTGCCAGCAGCTTACAGGGACAGGGCTTCTACGAGCAGTACTTC,CASSLQGQGFYEQYF
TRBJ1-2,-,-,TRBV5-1,TGCGCCAGCAGCTTAGGTCTCAGGAACTATGGCTACACCTTC,CASSLGLRNYGYTF
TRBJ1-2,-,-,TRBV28,TGTGCCACCGGGGGGGGCTCAAACTATGGCTACACCTTC,CATGGGSNYGYTF
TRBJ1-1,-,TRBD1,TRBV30,TGTGCCTGGAGTGCGGACAGGGGCTATCGTTATGTGAACACTGAAGCTTTCTTT,CAWSADRGYRYVNTEAFF
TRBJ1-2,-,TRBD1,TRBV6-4,TGTGCCAGGGCGACAGGGTGGCACACCTTC,CARATGWHTF
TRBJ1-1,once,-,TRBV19,TGTGCCAGTCGGGGAGCATTGAACACTGAAGCTTTCTTT,CASRGALNTEAFF
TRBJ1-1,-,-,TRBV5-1,TGCGCCAGCAGCGTAGACCCCGGGAACACTGAAGCTTTCTTT,CASSVDPGNTEAFF
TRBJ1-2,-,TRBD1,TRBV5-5,TGTGCCAGCAGCTTGGGGTGGGGACAGGTCGTTGGTGCCTTC,CASSLGWGQVVGAF
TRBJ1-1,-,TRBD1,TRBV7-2,TGTGCCAGCAGCAGAGGACAGGGGCTGGCGGACACTGAAGCTTTCTTT,CASSRGQGLADTEAFF
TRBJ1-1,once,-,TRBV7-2,TGTGCCAGCAGCTTACGTCCCCAGGGTTACGCTTTCTTT,CASSLRPQGYAFF
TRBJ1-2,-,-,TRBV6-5,TGTGCCAGCACCCCCGGGAGGGGGGGAGGCTATGGCTACACCTTC,CASTPGRGGGYGYTF